In this sample, the clone carrying this T cell receptor beta chain turned up a few times. Its specificity is not known. This CDR3 spans 17 amino acids. Germline CDR1 is LGHDT and CDR2 is YNNKEL (reference sequence). V was trimmed by 4 bases and J by 6 bases, leaving 22 bases between them. TCRdb analysed the RT-PCR reads with MiXCR anew, one entry per CDR3 protein. The sample lists hundreds of thousands of distinct CDR3 sequences, around 11% occurring once. The entry originates in a study of response to subunit inactivated influenza vaccine. The study's findings and limits: Researchers suggested that each seasonal influenza vaccination recruits few new T cells.

Sequenced material: PBMCs from blood, taken on the day of vaccination. This TCR derives from a man aged 50 to 60 who received an inactivated influenza vaccine. V and J are TRBV3-1 and TRBJ2-1; D possibly corresponds to TRBD2 (5 bases). The CDR3 reads CASSLKARYGKFNEQFF. The CDR3 nucleotides read TGTGCCAGCAGCCTTAAAGCTCGCTACGGGAAATTCAATGAGCAGTTCTTC.